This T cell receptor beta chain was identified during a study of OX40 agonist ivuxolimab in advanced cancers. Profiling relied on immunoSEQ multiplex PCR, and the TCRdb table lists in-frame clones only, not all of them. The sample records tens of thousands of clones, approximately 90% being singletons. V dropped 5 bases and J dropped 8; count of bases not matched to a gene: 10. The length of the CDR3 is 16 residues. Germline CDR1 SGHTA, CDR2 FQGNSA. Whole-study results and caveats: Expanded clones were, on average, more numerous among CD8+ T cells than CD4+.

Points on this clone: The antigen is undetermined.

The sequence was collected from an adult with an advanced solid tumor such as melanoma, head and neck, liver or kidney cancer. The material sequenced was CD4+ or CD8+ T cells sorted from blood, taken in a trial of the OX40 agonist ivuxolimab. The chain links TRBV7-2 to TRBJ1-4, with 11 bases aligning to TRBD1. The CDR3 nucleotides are TGTGCCAGCAGCCGAAACCGGGGACAGGGGGAGGAAAAACTGTTTTTT. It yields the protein CASSRNRGQGEEKLFF.